This TCR beta chain comes out of a study of cytomegalovirus exposure and HLA in healthy donors. Study details: One earlier analysis, a look at roughly 170 million T cells, found fewer than 140 million unique TCR beta sequences. Across some 400 genotyped donors, about 80% landed in the Caucasian-associated ancestry cluster.

Overall study findings and caveats: Highly shared sequence variants in one cluster were likely a sequencing artifact.

The table lists this clone with a count of one. Its antigen is unknown. The CDR3 has 13 amino acids. In germline, CDR1 is SEHNR, CDR2 FQNEAQ (reference sequence). V trimming: 2 bases; J trimming: 2 bases; junction bases outside the gene matches: 0. It was with 60 Vbeta and 13 Jbeta primers that the PCR ran. Using immunoSEQ multiplex PCR, the repertoire was profiled, and TCRdb retains in-frame clones only, with some absent. The table shows over 250,000 clones, with more than 80% occurring only once. This chain joins TRBV7-9 and TRBJ2-7, with 7 positions matching TRBD1. The sequencing sample was made of PBMCs. This TCR came from a middle-aged man in good health and CMV-seropositive. CDR3 DNA sequence: TGTGCCAGCAGCTTAACAGGGGCCTACGAGCAGTACTTC. Translated: CASSLTGAYEQYF.